The 5 T cell receptor beta chains listed next were all sequenced from one sample in a study of T cells in tuberculosis (dated by TCRdb to the late 2010s). The time point label corresponds to: new active TB diagnosis, blood taken before or within 7 days of starting treatment. Libraries were constructed by the immunoSEQ multiplex PCR assay. Sourced from immuneACCESS, this table was stored by TCRdb with only in-frame sequences that have V and J called. A share of the clones is absent; for the studies checked, an unresolved V gene accounts for under half, and the remainder has no known explanation. The sample profile shows about 34,000 clones; roughly 93% of them were found once. 9.5% to 12% of the sample rests with the top ten. Sequenced material: PBMCs, taken at tuberculosis diagnosis. The receptors derive from an adult with tuberculosis.

The V and J genes are TRBV21-1 and TRBJ1-4; the table names TRBD1, a call not compared with the DNA. TRBV21-1 is reported as a pseudogene. There are 18 residues in the CDR3. This chain's CDR3 is CASSKALSLQGRGEKLFF. The CDR3 DNA sequence: TGTGCCAGCAGCAAAGCGCTTTCATTACAGGGGCGGGGTGAAAAACTGTTTTTT.

The chain links TRBV15 to TRBJ2-7, with D maybe TRBD1 (7 bases). Germline CDR1 LNHNV, CDR2 YYDKDF (reference sequence). The V end lost 9 bases, the J end lost 5 bases, and 23 bases lay between the germline ends. There are 15 residues in the CDR3. The CDR3 DNA is TGTGCCACGAAGCAGGGGGGAGCCGTCCTCCACGAGCAGTACTTC. Amino acids: CATKQGGAVLHEQYF.

The chain links TRBV4-2 to TRBJ2-7, with TRBD2 matching over 12 bases. The CDR3 is 18 amino acids. CDR1 and CDR2 from the germline V gene are LGHNA and YNFKEQ. Trimming removed 2 bases from V and 0 bases from J; junction bases left unmatched: 8. CDR3 DNA: TGTGCCAGCAGCCAAAAGACTAGCGGGGGTCAAAGCTCCTACGAGCAGTACTTC. Amino acids: CASSQKTSGGQSSYEQYF.

This chain joins TRBV18 and TRBJ1-3; no firm D call. V was trimmed by 6 bases and J by 8 bases, leaving 14 bases between them. CDR1 is KGHSH, CDR2 LQKENI, per germline. The CDR3 runs 13 residues. The CDR3 sequence: CASSLLPPDTIYF. For the CDR3, the DNA is TGTGCCAGCTCCCTCCTACCCCCGGACACCATATATTTT.

The chain is built from TRBV6-4 and TRBJ2-7, with 9 positions matching TRBD1. This CDR3 region has 15 residues. J was trimmed by 6 bases and V by 8 bases; bases with no gene match: 14. CDR1 and CDR2 from the germline V gene are MRHNA and SNTAGT. CDR3 bases: TGTGCCAGCCGGACCCGTCCCGGGACAGGGACCGAGCAGTACTTC. This sequence encodes CASRTRPGTGTEQYF.